Below, 16 T cell receptor beta chains from the same sample are listed, as sequenced in a study of tumor and adjacent non-tumor tissue in lung cancer. No cell sorting was done before RNA was extracted from the tissue. The library came from three nested PCR rounds adapted from ARM-PCR protocols. TCRdb reanalysed the multiplex PCR reads using MiXCR and keeps one entry per CDR3 protein. The table records 200,000 to 250,000 distinct CDR3 sequences, about two thirds of them present only once. The sequencing sample was made of lung tumor tissue. The source of these receptors is a man aged 60-69 years with non-small cell lung cancer.

This clonotype has just a few counts. V is TRBV7-8 and J is TRBJ2-5; tentatively, D is TRBD1 or TRBD2 (6 bases each). The CDR3 totals 14 residues. From germline, CDR1 is SGHVS and CDR2 FQNEAQ. V was trimmed by 4 bases and J by 2 bases, leaving 11 bases between them. The CDR3 DNA reads as TGTGCCAGCAGCTCCGGAGGGGGACAAGAGACCCAGTACTTC. Its protein product is CASSSGGGQETQYF. The full variable domain, its missing parts supplied by reference TRBV7-8 and TRBJ2-5, is GAGVSQSPRYKVAKRGQDVALRCDPISGHVSLFWYQQALGQGPEFLTYFQNEAQLDKSGLPSDRFFAERPEGSVSTLKIQRTQQEDSAVYLCASSSGGGQETQYFGPGTRLLVL.

The V call is TRBV5-4, the J call TRBJ2-7; D is possibly TRBD1 (5 bases). The CDR3 is made up of 15 amino acids. From germline, CDR1 is SGHNT and CDR2 YYREEE (reference sequence). The ends were cut back, 3 bases at V and 9 bases at J, with 22 bases in the middle. CDR3 sequence: CASSSATDLAEMQYF. CDR3 DNA sequence: TGTGCCAGCAGCTCGGCGACAGACCTGGCGGAGATGCAGTACTTC.

This clonotype was seen just once. Possible read error: a much larger clone is one base away. J is TRBJ1-2 and V is TRBV28; D unresolved. The CDR3 totals 12 residues. From germline, CDR1 is MDHEN and CDR2 SYDVKM. Trimming shortened V by 3 bases and J by 8 bases, and 10 bases separated the two germline ends. CDR3 nucleotides: TGTGCCAGCAGTTTGTCATGTCCGGGCTACACCTTC. It encodes CASSLSCPGYTF.

This clonotype was observed a handful of times. Being one base from a much bigger clone, this may be a read error. The gene calls are TRBV11-1 and TRBJ2-1, with 12 bases matching TRBD2. The CDR3 covers 18 residues. Germline CDR1 and CDR2: SGHAT and FQDESV (reference sequence). The CDR3 DNA follows: TGTGCCAGCAGCCCCGAGCTAGCGGGGGGGAGCTCCCACAATGAGCAGTTCTTC. This sequence encodes CASSPELAGGSSHNEQFF.

The chain couples TRBV10-1 to TRBJ2-1; D may be TRBD1 (7 bases). V dropped 2 bases and J dropped 10 bases, with 18 bases sitting between them. The CDR3 totals 15 residues. Looked up from germline, CDR1 is WNHNN and CDR2 is SYGVQD (reference sequence). Here the CDR3 DNA reads TGCGCCAGCAGTGAGCTCTCAGGGGGGCGGAAAGAGCAGTTCTTC. It encodes CASSELSGGRKEQFF.

Worth noting for this clonotype: A clone one base away is much larger, so this may be a read error. In this CDR3 the conserved last residue, phenylalanine or tryptophan, is missing, so a read error is likely. The genes are TRBV29-1 and TRBJ2-7; TRBD2 matches at 11 bases. The CDR3 has 15 residues. Germline V gene data show CDR1 as SQVTM and CDR2 as ANQGSEA. Losses at the gene ends were 2 bases for V and 2 bases for J; bases not matched to a gene: 5. The CDR3: CSVEQGTSGAYEQYS. The CDR3 region has the DNA TGCAGCGTTGAACAAGGGACTAGCGGAGCCTACGAGCAGTACTCC.

Concerning this clonotype: The junction does not match germline at one end; this may be a read error. The chain joins TRBV13 to TRBJ2-2; D is unclear. CDR3 length: 14 amino acids. CDR1 PRHDT and CDR2 FYEKMQ come from the germline V gene (reference sequence). CDR3 in DNA: TGTACCAGCACCGAGGCAAGGCGCACCGGGGAGCTGTTTTTT. This translates into CTSTEARRTGELFF.

On this clonotype: This sequence may be a read error, since a much larger clone differs from it by one base. This chain connects TRBV20-1 to TRBJ2-1, with 14 bases fitting TRBD2. Germline CDR1 and CDR2: DFQATT and SNEGSKA (reference sequence). The CDR3 consists of 19 residues. This chain's CDR3 is CSARDQGLAGVGGYNVQFF. CDR3 in DNA: TGCAGTGCTAGAGATCAGGGACTAGCGGGAGTCGGGGGGTACAATGTGCAGTTCTTC.

This clonotype was counted many times. CDR3: CSARDQGLAKNIQYF. Written as DNA, the CDR3 is TGCAGTGCTAGAGATCAGGGACTAGCCAAAAACATTCAGTACTTC. This chain connects TRBV20-1 to TRBJ2-4; D might be TRBD2 (6 bases). The CDR3 contains 15 residues. In germline, CDR1 is DFQATT, CDR2 SNEGSKA (reference sequence). V was clipped by 0 bases and J by 0 bases, with 9 bases between them.

For this clonotype: A clone one base away is much larger, so this may be a read error. This chain links TRBV6-1 with TRBJ1-5; D is ambiguous. The V gene lost 6 bases and the J gene lost 3 bases, with 15 bases spanning the gap. This CDR3 spans 15 amino acids. From germline, CDR1 is MNHNS and CDR2 SASEGT. The CDR3 here is CASRGGDGFNQPQHF. CDR3 nucleotide sequence: TGTGCCAGCAGGGGTGGGGATGGTTTCAATCAGCCCCAGCATTTT.

The V call is TRBV12-3 or TRBV12-4, the J call TRBJ2-1, with D unclear. The CDR3 consists of 11 residues. V lost 5 bases and J lost 8, with 7 bases in between. CDR3 loop: CASSPWYEQFF. The CDR3 DNA is TGTGCCAGCAGTCCCTGGTATGAGCAGTTCTTC.

This clonotype was picked up many times. V and J are TRBV6-1 and TRBJ1-2; D is ambiguous. The CDR3 sequence is 11 residues long. V shed 5 bases and J shed 5 bases, with 6 bases lying between them. The V gene's germline CDR1 is MNHNS and CDR2 SASEGT. CDR3 protein: CASSRSYGYTF. The CDR3, as DNA: TGTGCCAGCAGTCGGTCGTATGGCTACACCTTC.

As to this clonotype: A read error may be the cause here, since a much bigger clone is one base away. The chain is built from TRBV5-4 and TRBJ2-1; D may be TRBD2 (6 bases). Per germline, CDR1 SGHNT and CDR2 YYREEE (reference sequence). V shed 5 bases and J shed 6 bases, with 21 bases lying between them. The CDR3 covers 16 residues. DNA for the CDR3: TGTGCCAGCAGTTTTACTAACGGGAGATTATTCAATGAGCAGTTCTTC. Its protein is CASSFTNGRLFNEQFF.

A word on this clonotype: This likely comes from a read error, as the CDR3 has no conserved phenylalanine or tryptophan at its end. The chain links TRBV12-3 or TRBV12-4 to TRBJ2-1; the D is unclear. The CDR3 contains 14 residues. In DNA, the CDR3 is TGTGCCAGCAGTAGAGCGACGTCCTTCAATGAGCAGTTCTTA. This translates into CASSRATSFNEQFL.

This clonotype was found a few times. A much larger clone differs by one base, so this may be a read error. The chain recombines TRBV29-1 with TRBJ2-7; D is possibly TRBD1 (6 bases). The CDR3 totals 11 residues. The V end was cut by 5 bases, the J end by 7 bases, with 12 bases between. Per the germline V gene, CDR1 is SQVTM and CDR2 is ANQGSEA. CDR3 in amino acids: CSVKHTGEQYF. The CDR3 DNA is TGCAGCGTTAAGCATACAGGGGAGCAGTACTTC.

Comment on this clonotype: At one boundary the junction diverges from the germline segment, which might be a read error. The V and J genes are TRBV28 and TRBJ1-2, with 7 bases that match TRBD1. The CDR3 runs 15 residues. CDR1 and CDR2 from the germline V gene are MDHEN and SYDVKM. The CDR3, as DNA: TGTGGCAGCAGTAACGGATACAGGGGAGTCTATGGCTACACCTTC. Encoded protein: CGSSNGYRGVYGYTF.